The source of this T cell receptor beta chain is a study of T cell repertoires in cytomegalovirus infection. In the study overall: It was recently identified HLA-C-restricted and well-studied HLA-B-restricted CMV epitopes that the study used.

The CDR3 loop spans 15 amino acids. Germline V gene data show CDR1 as LNHDA and CDR2 as SQIVND (reference sequence). The V end was cut by 1 base, the J end by 5 bases, with 15 bases between. TCRdb re-called the reads through MiXCR, storing one row per CDR3 protein. The sample lists under 450,000 distinct CDR3 sequences, 34% occurring once. Note on this clonotype: The antigen remains undetermined.

Study-wide points: Cumulative frequency of public TCR beta families picked out carriers of CMV plus the relevant HLA. Clonotype analysis showed dominance of the ex vivo response by HLA-C-restricted CMV-specific TCR beta clonotypes.

The sequences come from cultured PBMCs, collected from culture after CMV antigen stimulation. The rearrangement uses TRBV19 and TRBJ2-7; no firm D call. The clonotype comes from a human donor in good health (CMV status not recorded). Some clones in this sample may be carry-over from other donors' samples. This chain's CDR3 is CASSIGRSLSDEQYF. CDR3 coding DNA: TGTGCCAGTAGTATAGGTCGGTCCTTGAGCGACGAGCAGTACTTC.